What follows are 22 T cell receptor beta chains derived from one specimen sequenced in a study of cytomegalovirus exposure and HLA in healthy donors (dated by TCRdb to 2016 to 2017). Library creation used the immunoSEQ multiplex PCR assay. For the multiplex PCR, a mixture combining 60 forward primers for TCR Vbeta segments and 13 reverse primers for TCR Jbeta segments was used. TCRdb holds this immuneACCESS table with in-frame rearrangements only. Some clones are missing; in checked studies, unresolved V genes explain under half, and the rest has no known cause. The sample table shows 95,000 or so clones, and 55% to 75% are seen once. Approximately 16% of the sample belongs to the ten largest clones. The specimen was PBMCs. The receptors come from a woman between 45 and 65 years old in good health and CMV-seropositive.

V gene TRBV7-2 combines with J gene TRBJ2-7; 8 positions match TRBD2. In germline, CDR1 is SGHTA, CDR2 FQGNSA. Trimming at V came to 5 bases and at J to 2 bases, leaving 8 bases not matched to a gene. The CDR3 is 15 amino acids. The CDR3 sequence: CASSPQRGWAYEQYF. As DNA, the CDR3 is TGTGCCAGCAGCCCCCAGCGGGGGTGGGCCTACGAGCAGTACTTC.

The chain links TRBV28 to TRBJ2-2; D may be TRBD2 (5 bases). V dropped 2 bases and J dropped 4 bases, with 17 bases sitting between them. The germline V gene has CDR1 MDHEN and CDR2 SYDVKM. The length of the CDR3 is 17 residues. CDR3 coding DNA: TGTGCCAGCAGTTTAGGATTAGCGTATTCGGTCACCGGGGAGCTGTTTTTT. It specifies CASSLGLAYSVTGELFF.

The CDR3 sequence is CASSTGFMNTEAFF. The DNA of the CDR3 is TGTGCCAGCAGCACAGGGTTTATGAACACTGAAGCTTTCTTT. The gene calls are TRBV27 and TRBJ1-1; D might be TRBD1 (6 bases). The germline V gene has CDR1 MNHEY and CDR2 SMNVEV (reference sequence). The CDR3 sequence is 14 residues long. The V end lost 6 bases, the J end lost 0 bases, and 11 bases lay between the germline ends.

The chain uses TRBV28 and TRBJ2-1, with 10 bases aligning to TRBD2. Germline V gene data show CDR1 as MDHEN and CDR2 as SYDVKM. This CDR3 is built from 16 residues. With V trimmed by 5 bases and J by 7 bases, 11 bases remained unmatched. In DNA, the CDR3 is TGTGCCAGCAGTCCAAAACTAGCGGGAAGGTGGAATGAGCAGTTCTTC. Residues: CASSPKLAGRWNEQFF.

The CDR3 sequence is CASTLIRGSTEAFF. CDR3 in DNA: TGTGCCAGTACACTTATCAGGGGATCTACTGAAGCTTTCTTT. This chain joins TRBV19 and TRBJ1-1, with D possibly being TRBD1 (6 bases). Germline CDR1 and CDR2: LNHDA and SQIVND (reference sequence). CDR3 length equals 14 residues. Trimming removed 7 bases at V and 5 bases at J, with 17 bases between.

J is TRBJ2-3 and V is TRBV4-3, with D perhaps TRBD2 (5 bases). Germline V gene sequence: CDR1 LGHNA, CDR2 YSLEER. This CDR3 has 12 amino acids. The V gene lost 4 bases and the J gene lost 7 bases, with 9 bases spanning the gap. CDR3 in amino acids: CASSRTRNTQYF. CDR3 bases: TGCGCCAGCAGCCGGACTCGAAATACGCAGTATTTT.

The chain joins TRBV6-5 to TRBJ1-2; TRBD1 matches at 8 bases. Germline trimming cut 5 bases from V and 2 bases from J; bases unmatched to any gene: 7. Germline CDR1 reads MNHEY; CDR2 reads SVGAGI. The CDR3 runs to 15 residues. For the CDR3, the DNA is TGTGCCAGCAGTACCCGGGCAGGGGGCAACTATGGCTACACCTTC. This gives the protein CASSTRAGGNYGYTF.

The chain carries TRBV2 and TRBJ1-5, with 9 bases fitting TRBD1. J lost 9 bases, V lost 3 bases, and 9 bases had no gene match. In germline, CDR1 is SNHLY, CDR2 FYNNEI. CDR3 length: 15 amino acids. CDR3 residues: CASSEGQGKGRPQHF. CDR3 coding DNA: TGTGCCAGCAGTGAGGGACAGGGAAAAGGTAGGCCCCAGCATTTT.

The genes are TRBV5-1 and TRBJ2-3; D not certain. The V end was cut by 0 bases, the J end by 3 bases, with 5 bases between. From germline, CDR1 is SGHRS and CDR2 YFSETQ. This CDR3 is 13 amino acids long. CDR3 DNA: TGCGCCAGCAGCTTGGGACTTACAGATACGCAGTATTTT. Encoded protein: CASSLGLTDTQYF.

This sequence joins TRBV9 and TRBJ2-5, with TRBD1 matching over 8 bases. The V and J ends lost 4 bases and 3 bases, in that order; junction bases with no gene match: 11. The CDR3 has 16 amino acids. Germline values: CDR1 SGDLS, CDR2 YYNGEE. The CDR3: CASSPGKGQGKETQYF. CDR3 sequence (DNA): TGTGCCAGCAGCCCTGGTAAAGGACAGGGTAAAGAGACCCAGTACTTC.

V gene TRBV19 combines with J gene TRBJ2-1, with D maybe TRBD1 (5 bases). Trimming took 2 bases from V and 9 from J, leaving 11 bases between them. There are 13 residues in the CDR3. Per germline, CDR1 LNHDA and CDR2 SQIVND (reference sequence). The CDR3 sequence is CASSIRRGTEQFF. The CDR3 DNA follows: TGTGCCAGTAGTATACGAAGGGGAACTGAGCAGTTCTTC.

V and J are TRBV11-1 and TRBJ2-5; D not resolved. The tail of the sequence fits TRBJ2-7 better, so the J call may be wrong. The CDR3 has 14 amino acids. Germline-derived CDR1 and CDR2 are SGHAT and FQDESV (reference sequence). For the CDR3, the DNA is TGTGCCAGCAGCCCCCGCAGGTTCTCCTACGAGCAGTACTTC. Translation gives CASSPRRFSYEQYF.

This clone was seen a handful of times. The chain links TRBV2 to TRBJ2-5, with no clear D. The CDR3 runs to 14 residues. V dropped 7 bases and J dropped 0 bases, with 12 bases sitting between them. The germline CDR1 and CDR2 sequences are SNHLY and FYNNEI. The CDR3 region is CASTATNYQETQYF. The DNA of the CDR3 is TGTGCCAGCACCGCTACTAACTACCAAGAGACCCAGTACTTC.

In this sample, this clone turned up a few times. V is TRBV6-1 and J is TRBJ2-4, with 9 positions matching TRBD1. The CDR3 has 14 residues. Germline-derived CDR1 and CDR2 are MNHNS and SASEGT. The ends lost 5 bases at V and 7 bases at J; junction bases unmatched: 6. The CDR3 DNA sequence: TGTGCCAGCAGTCGCGGACAGGGGTGGAACATTCAGTACTTC. This sequence encodes CASSRGQGWNIQYF.

The DNA for the CDR3 is TGTGCCAGCAGCCGTACAGGGGACTATGGCTACACCTTC. This translates into CASSRTGDYGYTF. V gene TRBV11-2 combines with J gene TRBJ1-2, with TRBD1 matching 7 bases. The CDR3 totals 13 residues. V gave up 5 bases and J gave up 3 bases; unmatched junction bases: 3. Germline values: CDR1 SGHAT, CDR2 FQNNGV.

The rearrangement joins TRBV6-6 to TRBJ1-2, with 7 bases aligning to TRBD1. The CDR3 has 14 residues. Unmatched junction bases numbered 2, after V lost 2 bases and J lost 2 bases. Germline-derived CDR1 and CDR2 are MNHNY and SVGAGI (reference sequence). The CDR3 region has the DNA TGTGCCAGCAGTTACGAGACAGGGAACTATGGCTACACCTTC. Its translation is CASSYETGNYGYTF.

The chain combines TRBV10-1 with TRBJ2-3, with TRBD2 identical over 9 bases. With V trimmed by 0 bases and J by 6 bases, 7 bases remained unmatched. The CDR3 consists of 16 residues. Germline V gives CDR1 WNHNN, CDR2 SYGVQD (reference sequence). The CDR3 spells CASSESVSGRGDTQYF. The CDR3 DNA follows: TGCGCCAGCAGTGAGTCGGTTAGCGGGAGAGGCGATACGCAGTATTTT.

For the CDR3, the DNA is TGTGCCAGCAGGAGGGACAGGGAGGGCAATCAGCCCCAGCATTTT. Protein product: CASRRDREGNQPQHF. The chain links TRBV6-5 to TRBJ1-5; 9 bases agree with TRBD1. Germline CDR1 MNHEY, CDR2 SVGAGI. With 6 bases clipped from V and 2 bases from J, the junction kept 5 bases outside the gene matches. The CDR3 contains 15 residues.

This clone showed up just once. The chain couples TRBV7-2 to TRBJ2-1, with 12 nucleotides matching TRBD2. The germline V gene encodes CDR1 SGHTA and CDR2 FQGNSA. The CDR3 loop spans 15 amino acids. J was trimmed by 4 bases and V by 5 bases; bases with no gene match: 3. The CDR3 reads CASSLTSGRYNEQFF. In nucleotides, the CDR3 is TGTGCCAGCAGCCTAACTAGCGGGAGGTACAATGAGCAGTTCTTC.

A note on this clone: Other DNA sequences within the sample encode an identical CDR3. This chain links TRBV11-1 with TRBJ1-2; maybe TRBD1 (6 bases). This CDR3 is built from 13 residues. Germline lookup yields CDR1 SGHAT and CDR2 FQDESV (reference sequence). V was shortened by 1 base and J by 4 bases, with 7 bases between the two germline ends. CDR3 amino acids: CASSLGTAYGYTF. The CDR3 bases are TGTGCCAGCAGCTTAGGGACAGCCTATGGCTACACCTTC.

This sequence joins TRBV2 and TRBJ2-3, with 10 positions matching TRBD2. The CDR3 contains 16 residues. From germline, CDR1 is SNHLY and CDR2 FYNNEI. The J segment lost 2 bases and the V segment lost 8 bases, leaving 10 bases of the junction unmatched. The DNA for the CDR3 is TGTGCCAGCTCTGGCTCACTAGCGGGATTCACAGATACGCAGTATTTT. Amino acids: CASSGSLAGFTDTQYF.

This chain links TRBV28 with TRBJ1-2; the match to TRBD1 covers 9 bases. This CDR3 region has 15 residues. The ends lost 1 base at V and 6 bases at J; junction bases unmatched: 6. Germline-derived CDR1 and CDR2 are MDHEN and SYDVKM. The CDR3 DNA follows: TGTGCCAGCAGTTTATCGACAGGGGGGCATAATGGCTACACCTTC. Amino acids: CASSLSTGGHNGYTF.